These 27 T cell receptor beta chains were all obtained from the same sample, sequenced in a study of blood T cell repertoires in COVID-19. Profiling relied on immunoSEQ multiplex PCR, and the TCRdb table lists in-frame clones only, not all of them. The data show around 170,000 clones, about 81% seen once. The sequenced sample consisted of peripheral blood. All receptors derive from a woman of 80 years or more with COVID-19, enrolled during active disease.

The count of this clone is one. V usage is TRBV9 and J usage is TRBJ2-1; 8 bases are a match to TRBD2. Trimming at V came to 0 bases and at J to 9 bases, leaving 11 bases not matched to a gene. The CDR3 length is 16 residues. CDR1 SGDLS and CDR2 YYNGEE come from the germline V gene. CDR3 in DNA: TGTGCCAGCAGCGTAGGTGGGACTAGTGTCGTCCCTGAGCAGTTCTTC. Protein product: CASSVGGTSVVPEQFF.

This rearrangement joins TRBV27 to TRBJ1-1; D not certain. CDR3 size: 15 residues. Germline values: CDR1 MNHEY, CDR2 SMNVEV (reference sequence). Trimming took 5 bases from V and 0 from J, leaving 13 bases between them. The CDR3 loop is CASSPSQVMNTEAFF. The CDR3 coding sequence is TGTGCCAGCAGTCCCTCGCAGGTTATGAACACTGAAGCTTTCTTT.

V and J are TRBV6-1 and TRBJ2-3; 9 bases match TRBD2. The ends lost 2 bases at V and 5 bases at J; junction bases unmatched: 8. Germline CDR1 reads MNHNS; CDR2 reads SASEGT. This CDR3 spans 16 amino acids. CDR3 region: CASSERWRGGRDTQYF. CDR3 bases: TGTGCCAGCAGTGAAAGGTGGCGGGGGGGTAGAGATACGCAGTATTTT.

The CDR3 bases are TGCGCCAGCAGCGTGGGGACTAGCGGGAGCAGTATCTACGAGCAGTACTTC. It yields the protein CASSVGTSGSSIYEQYF. The chain combines TRBV5-1 with TRBJ2-7, with TRBD2 matching 14 bases. The CDR3 is 17 residues long. J lost 3 bases, V lost 4 bases, and 9 bases had no gene match. The germline V gene encodes CDR1 SGHRS and CDR2 YFSETQ.

The chain recombines TRBV7-9 with TRBJ2-1; TRBD1 matches 8 bases. The ends lost 3 bases at V and 10 bases at J; junction bases unmatched: 5. Germline CDR1 and CDR2: SEHNR and FQNEAQ (reference sequence). The CDR3 contains 13 residues. CDR3 in DNA: TGTGCCAGCAGCTTCCCAGGGGGCGGGGAGCAGTTCTTC. Translating it yields CASSFPGGGEQFF.

The rearrangement joins TRBV24-1 to TRBJ2-2; D may be TRBD2 (7 bases). This CDR3 comprises 14 residues. The V end lost 6 bases, the J end lost 6 bases, and 13 bases lay between the germline ends. The V gene's germline CDR1 is KGHDR and CDR2 SFDVKD. CDR3 loop: CATSLTGGPGELFF. The CDR3 bases are TGTGCCACCAGTCTCACCGGGGGGCCCGGGGAGCTGTTTTTT.

In this sample, this clone is medium-sized (0.01 to 0.1%). CDR3: CASSRPPGQGYEKLFF. In DNA, the CDR3 is TGTGCCAGCAGTCGTCCCCCGGGACAGGGATATGAAAAACTGTTTTTT. This rearrangement joins TRBV28 to TRBJ1-4; 9 positions agree with TRBD1. Germline V gene data show CDR1 as MDHEN and CDR2 as SYDVKM. V was clipped by 5 bases and J by 6 bases; unmatched bases: 10. The CDR3 runs to 16 residues.

This clone was observed a single time. The chain uses TRBV3-1 (or the pseudogene TRBV3-2) and TRBJ1-1; TRBD1 matches 7 bases. Trimming took 3 bases from V and 1 from J; bases not matched to a gene: 17. The germline V gene has CDR1 LGHDT and CDR2 YNNKEL (reference sequence). This CDR3 contains 19 residues. The chain's CDR3 is CASSHKQGPLRPENTEAFF. The CDR3 bases are TGTGCCAGCAGCCATAAACAGGGGCCCCTTCGTCCCGAGAACACTGAAGCTTTCTTT.

The chain combines TRBV7-8 with TRBJ2-3; tentatively, D is TRBD1 (6 bases). The CDR3 has 14 amino acids. From germline, CDR1 is SGHVS and CDR2 FQNEAQ. V lost 5 bases and J lost 3, with 12 bases in between. Written as DNA, the CDR3 is TGTGCCAGCAGCGGGGGCCCGTCTACAGATACGCAGTATTTT. Translating gives CASSGGPSTDTQYF.

The chain has TRBV5-4 and TRBJ2-3; 11 nucleotides match TRBD2. After removal of 0 bases from V and 0 bases from J, the junction contained 12 bases not matched to a gene. The CDR3 extends over 20 amino acids. CDR1 is SGHNT and CDR2 is YYREEE in the germline V gene (reference sequence). CDR3 bases: TGTGCCAGCAGCTTGGTTCACTATCCGCTAGCGGGGGGCAGCACAGATACGCAGTATTTT. Protein sequence: CASSLVHYPLAGGSTDTQYF.

This clone appeared once. The J gene is TRBJ2-1, the V gene TRBV5-6; 14 bases match TRBD2. Germline trimming cut 4 bases from V and 9 bases from J; bases unmatched to any gene: 3. This CDR3 has 14 residues. Germline V CDR1 and CDR2: SGHDT, YYEEEE. The CDR3, as DNA: TGTGCCAGCAGCGTGGGACTAGCGGGAGCTGAGCAGTTCTTC. This codes for CASSVGLAGAEQFF.

This chain uses TRBV6-1 with TRBJ2-1, with 7 bases identical to TRBD2. Germline V lookup: CDR1 MNHNS, CDR2 SASEGT. The V gene end was trimmed by 2 bases and the J gene end by 9 bases; junction bases not matched to a gene: 13. There are 16 residues in the CDR3. The CDR3 nucleotides read TGTGCCAGCAGTGAATTGTACAGCGGGAATAAGGGTGAGCAGTTCTTC. Its translation is CASSELYSGNKGEQFF.

The rearrangement links TRBV11-3 to TRBJ2-7, with D perhaps matching TRBD2 (5 bases). Germline values: CDR1 SGHNT, CDR2 YENEEA. Trimming pared 1 base from V and 6 bases from J, leaving 13 bases between. This CDR3 contains 14 residues. This CDR3 is CASSLGASGLEQYF. The CDR3 DNA is TGTGCCAGCAGCTTAGGAGCAAGCGGTCTCGAGCAGTACTTC.

V is TRBV3-1 (or the pseudogene TRBV3-2) and J is TRBJ1-1; perhaps TRBD1 as D (6 bases). Germline lookup yields CDR1 LGHDT and CDR2 YNNKEL (reference sequence). The length of the CDR3 is 14 residues. V was trimmed by 5 bases and J by 5 bases, leaving 15 bases between them. The CDR3 region has the DNA TGTGCCAGCAGCGATACAGGGCGCACGACTGAAGCTTTCTTT. Translated: CASSDTGRTTEAFF.

The gene calls are TRBV12-3 or TRBV12-4 and TRBJ2-5, with 7 bases lining up with TRBD2. This CDR3 contains 12 residues. Trimming took 7 bases from V and 9 from J; bases not matched to a gene: 8. The CDR3 is CASTFSGRAQYF. The CDR3 DNA sequence: TGTGCCAGCACTTTTAGCGGGCGGGCCCAGTACTTC.

The chain carries TRBV3-1 (or the pseudogene TRBV3-2) and TRBJ1-3; D is perhaps TRBD1 (5 bases). Germline V gene sequence: CDR1 LGHDT, CDR2 YNNKEL (reference sequence). This CDR3 contains 16 residues. V was shortened by 4 bases and J by 1 base, with 14 bases between the two germline ends. CDR3: CASSRLGGSSGNTIYF. DNA of the CDR3: TGTGCCAGCAGCCGCTTGGGGGGATCGTCTGGAAACACCATATATTTT.

This rearrangement joins TRBV20-1 to TRBJ2-5; D uncertain. From germline, CDR1 is DFQATT and CDR2 SNEGSKA (reference sequence). This CDR3 has 11 residues. V was shortened by 6 bases and J by 5 bases, with 10 bases between the two germline ends. The CDR3 DNA follows: TGCAGTGCCACCCACACGGAGACCCAGTACTTC. It codes for CSATHTETQYF.

V and J are TRBV28 and TRBJ2-5; perhaps TRBD1 as D (6 bases). Looked up from germline, CDR1 is MDHEN and CDR2 is SYDVKM. V lost 1 base to trimming and J lost 4 bases, with 16 bases between them. This CDR3 has 16 amino acids. This CDR3 is CASSLFRGLRGETQYF. For the CDR3, the DNA is TGTGCCAGCAGTTTATTCAGGGGTCTTCGGGGAGAGACCCAGTACTTC.

The J gene is TRBJ2-7, the V gene TRBV29-1, with TRBD1 as a possible D gene (6 bases). CDR3 length: 14 residues. Trimming pared 2 bases from V and 2 bases from J, leaving 13 bases between. Germline CDR1 reads SQVTM; CDR2 reads ANQGSEA. This CDR3 reads CSVETWTAPYEQYF. In nucleotides, the CDR3 is TGCAGCGTTGAAACCTGGACAGCCCCCTACGAGCAGTACTTC.

J is TRBJ2-1 and V is TRBV2, with TRBD2 matching 9 bases. The J segment lost 1 base and the V segment lost 9 bases, leaving 4 bases of the junction unmatched. Germline CDR1 reads SNHLY; CDR2 reads FYNNEI. The CDR3 has 14 amino acids. The DNA for the CDR3 is TGTGCCAGAAGACTAGCGGAGTCCTACAATGAGCAGTTCTTC. Protein product: CARRLAESYNEQFF.

Only one count was recorded for this clone. The chain couples TRBV2 to TRBJ1-6; D uncertain. Trimming removed 10 bases at V and 0 bases at J, with 13 bases between. The CDR3 has 15 amino acids. Germline CDR1 reads SNHLY; CDR2 reads FYNNEI. The CDR3 DNA reads as TGTGCCACCAGCCTCGGGAGCTCCTATAATTCACCCCTCCACTTT. This gives the protein CATSLGSSYNSPLHF. Drawing the rest from reference TRBV2 and TRBJ1-6, the complete variable domain is EPEVTQTPSHQVTQMGQEVILRCVPISNHLYFYWYRQILGQKVEFLVSFYNNEISEKSEIFDDQFSVERPDGSNFTLKIRSTKLEDSAMYFCATSLGSSYNSPLHFGNGTRLTVT.

This clone came up a few times. CDR3 protein: CASSSPDRGRGYTF. CDR3 nucleotide sequence: TGTGCCAGCAGTTCCCCCGACAGGGGAAGAGGCTACACCTTC. The chain uses TRBV28 and TRBJ1-2; 8 bases map to TRBD1. There are 14 residues in the CDR3. J lost 8 bases, V lost 4 bases, and 9 bases had no gene match. Germline V gene lookup returns CDR1 MDHEN and CDR2 SYDVKM.

This clone was recorded only once. The chain has TRBV24-1 and TRBJ2-1, with TRBD2 matching over 9 bases. Looked up from germline, CDR1 is KGHDR and CDR2 is SFDVKD. This CDR3 is 18 amino acids long. V was pared by 1 base and J by 0 bases, with 6 bases of the junction left unmatched. This chain's CDR3 is CATSDLPYSGSSYNEQFF. Written as DNA, the CDR3 is TGTGCCACCAGTGATTTACCCTATAGCGGGAGCTCCTACAATGAGCAGTTCTTC.

CDR3 loop: CASRPGQGRNTGELFF. The CDR3 region has the DNA TGTGCCAGTAGACCCGGGCAGGGGAGGAACACCGGGGAGCTGTTTTTT. The chain has TRBV19 and TRBJ2-2, with a tentative D call TRBD1 (6 bases). Between the trimmed V and J ends, which lost 6 bases and 1 base, there was a span of 15 bases. The germline V gene encodes CDR1 LNHDA and CDR2 SQIVND (reference sequence). The CDR3 covers 16 residues.

The chain is built from TRBV14 and TRBJ2-5; D gene uncertain. Germline V gives CDR1 SGHDN, CDR2 FVKESK. The CDR3 has 14 amino acids. Trimming took 0 bases from V and 7 from J, leaving 12 bases between them. The CDR3 loop is CASSQDDWPATQYF. CDR3 nucleotides: TGTGCCAGCAGCCAAGATGACTGGCCGGCGACCCAGTACTTC.

The rearrangement links TRBV7-8 to TRBJ2-7; D is perhaps TRBD1 (6 bases). The CDR3 is 16 amino acids. Germline V gives CDR1 SGHVS, CDR2 FQNEAQ. V was trimmed by 5 bases and J by 3 bases, leaving 20 bases between them. The CDR3: CASSPDIGQRNYEQYF. The CDR3 nucleotides read TGTGCCAGCAGCCCGGATATCGGACAGAGAAACTACGAGCAGTACTTC.

V gene TRBV5-1 combines with J gene TRBJ1-1, with 9 positions matching TRBD1. The CDR3 is 14 residues long. Germline CDR1 is SGHRS and CDR2 is YFSETQ. With 4 bases clipped from V and 8 bases from J, the junction kept 9 bases outside the gene matches. The CDR3 DNA follows: TGCGCCAGCAGCCTGACAGGGGGTAGAGTGGAAGCTTTCTTT. Its translation is CASSLTGGRVEAFF.